This TCR beta chain appears in the sequencing data of a study of T cells in Graves' hyperthyroidism and ophthalmopathy. Overall study findings and caveats: Blood also carried most thyroid clonotypes expanded above 0.001. The model predicted ophthalmopathy a median about 6.6 months before onset.

An absence of ophthalmopathy progression within 18 months meant stable Graves' hyperthyroidism. This sample holds PBMCs from under 11 ml fresh peripheral blood. Amplification targeted TCR beta CDR3 regions from RNA transcripts. The study used the HTBI primer set for a first-round RT-PCR of the TCR CDR3. TCRdb reprocessed the multiplex PCR reads with MiXCR, giving one entry per CDR3 protein. Of some 500,000 distinct CDR3 sequences listed, under 15% are singletons. Only a few counts were recorded for this clonotype. No antigen is known for it. CDR1 is LNHDA and CDR2 is SQIVND in the germline V gene (reference sequence). J was trimmed by 4 bases and V by 7 bases; bases with no gene match: 7. This CDR3 contains 15 residues.

The chain combines TRBV19 with TRBJ1-6; 7 bases align to TRBD1. This TCR was recovered from a woman aged 18-29 years with Graves' hyperthyroidism. The specimen sequenced was blood. CDR3 protein: CASTPGQRYNSPLHF. As DNA, the CDR3 is TGTGCCAGTACTCCGGGACAGAGATATAATTCACCCCTCCACTTT.